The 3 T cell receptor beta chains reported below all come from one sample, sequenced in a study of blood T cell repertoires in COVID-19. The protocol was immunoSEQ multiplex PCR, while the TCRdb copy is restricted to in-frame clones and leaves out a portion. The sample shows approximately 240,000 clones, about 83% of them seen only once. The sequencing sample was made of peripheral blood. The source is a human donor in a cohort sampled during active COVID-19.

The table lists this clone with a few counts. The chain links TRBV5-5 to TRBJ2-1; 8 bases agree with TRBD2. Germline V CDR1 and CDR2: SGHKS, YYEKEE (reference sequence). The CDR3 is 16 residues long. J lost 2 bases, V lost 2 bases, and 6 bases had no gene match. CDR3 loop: CASSFPGTRTYNEQFF. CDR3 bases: TGTGCCAGCAGCTTTCCCGGGACTAGGACCTACAATGAGCAGTTCTTC.

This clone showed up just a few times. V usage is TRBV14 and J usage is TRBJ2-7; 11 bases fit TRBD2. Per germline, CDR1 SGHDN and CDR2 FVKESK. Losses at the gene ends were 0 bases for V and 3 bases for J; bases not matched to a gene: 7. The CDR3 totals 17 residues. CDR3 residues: CASSQENYGTSGYEQYF. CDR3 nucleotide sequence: TGTGCCAGCAGCCAAGAAAACTATGGGACTAGCGGCTACGAGCAGTACTTC.

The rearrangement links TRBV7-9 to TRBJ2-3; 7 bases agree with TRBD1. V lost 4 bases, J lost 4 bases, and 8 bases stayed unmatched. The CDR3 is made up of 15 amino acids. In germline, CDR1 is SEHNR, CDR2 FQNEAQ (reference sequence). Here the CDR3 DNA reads TGTGCCAGCAGCTCGGACAGGTGGGGCCCAGATACGCAGTATTTT. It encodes CASSSDRWGPDTQYF. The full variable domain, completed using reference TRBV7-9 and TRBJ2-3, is DTGVSQNPRHKITKRGQNVTFRCDPISEHNRLYWYRQTLGQGPEFLTYFQNEAQLEKSRLLSDRFSAERPKGSFSTLEIQRTEQGDSAMYLCASSSDRWGPDTQYFGPGTRLTVL.